The T cell receptor (beta chain) under discussion was sequenced for a study of beta chain features in type 1 diabetes. General observations from the study: Researchers report that Type 1 diabetes patients had moderately but significantly shorter TCRB CDR3s across all four CD4+ subsets.

On this clone: Its antigen is unknown.

This CDR3 comprises 15 residues. CDR1 and CDR2 (germline): SGDLS, YYNGEE. Trimming stripped 0 bases from V and 5 bases from J, with 14 bases between. Investigators reverse transcribed all isolated RNA, so they sequenced expressed TCRB transcripts. Produced via immunoSEQ multiplex PCR; TCRdb's table is partial and in-frame only. The sample carries approximately 26,000 clones, roughly 61% recorded once. Sequencing input: Tregs from blood. V usage is TRBV9 and J usage is TRBJ2-5, with D tentatively TRBD2 (6 bases). The origin of this receptor is a woman in her twenties or thirties with type 1 diabetes. CDR3 coding DNA: TGTGCCAGCAGCGTAGACCAGCGGGCGGGGGAGACCCAGTACTTC. Residues: CASSVDQRAGETQYF. Full variable domain (rest looked up from reference TRBV9 and TRBJ2-5): DSGVTQTPKHLITATGQRVTLRCSPRSGDLSVYWYQQSLDQGLQFLIQYYNGEERAKGNILERFSAQQFPDLHSELNLSSLELGDSALYFCASSVDQRAGETQYFGPGTRLLVL.